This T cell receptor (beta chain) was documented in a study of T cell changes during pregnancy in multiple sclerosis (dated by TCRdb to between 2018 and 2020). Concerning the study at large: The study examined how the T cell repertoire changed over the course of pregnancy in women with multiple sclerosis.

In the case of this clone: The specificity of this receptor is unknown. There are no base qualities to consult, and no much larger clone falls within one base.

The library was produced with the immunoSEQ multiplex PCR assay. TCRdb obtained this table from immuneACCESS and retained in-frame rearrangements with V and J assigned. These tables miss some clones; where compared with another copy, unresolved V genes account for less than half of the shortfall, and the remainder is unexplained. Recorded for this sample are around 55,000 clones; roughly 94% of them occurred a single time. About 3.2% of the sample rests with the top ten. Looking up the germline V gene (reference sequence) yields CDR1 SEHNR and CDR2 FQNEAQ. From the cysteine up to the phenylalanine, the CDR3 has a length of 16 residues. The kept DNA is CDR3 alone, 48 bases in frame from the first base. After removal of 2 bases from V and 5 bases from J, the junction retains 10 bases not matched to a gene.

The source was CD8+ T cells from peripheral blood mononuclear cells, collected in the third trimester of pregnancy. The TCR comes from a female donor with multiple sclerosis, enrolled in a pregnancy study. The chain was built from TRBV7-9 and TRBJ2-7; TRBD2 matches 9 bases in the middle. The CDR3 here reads CASSLSPIAGAHEQYF. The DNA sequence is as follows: TGTGCCAGCAGCTTATCACCAATAGCGGGAGCACACGAGCAGTACTTC.